This TCR beta chain was identified in a study of beta chain features in type 1 diabetes. About the study: There was similarity between patients and healthy donors in age, gender and cell yields.

As every portion of the isolated RNA was reverse transcribed, the sequencing read expressed TCRB transcripts. The method was immunoSEQ multiplex PCR; TCRdb's version includes in-frame clones alone and lacks a portion of them. The sample includes roughly 140,000 clones, roughly 11% seen only once; the top ten take roughly 1.9%. There are a few counts of this clone. Its antigen is still unknown. Whole-study findings and limits: PCR, the amplification step, might favor shorter templates, equally in patients and controls. The naive, central memory and Treg TCRB repertoires showed an apparent similarity that was greater among patients than among healthy donors.

The CDR3 totals 16 residues. Trimming at V came to 6 bases and at J to 0 bases, leaving 6 bases not matched to a gene. Germline V gene sequence: CDR1 SGHRS, CDR2 YFSETQ. The chain links TRBV5-1 to TRBJ2-5, with 12 bases fitting TRBD2. The clonotype comes from a man in his late teens or twenties in good health. Sample: central memory CD4+ T cells from blood. The CDR3 loop reads CASKGLAGSHQETQYF. CDR3 bases: TGCGCCAGCAAAGGACTAGCGGGAAGCCACCAAGAGACCCAGTACTTC.